The following is a TCR beta chain sequence with its context. Germline V lookup: CDR1 MDHEN, CDR2 SYDVKM. The V and J ends lost 3 bases and 7 bases, in that order; junction bases with no gene match: 5. The CDR3 extends over 13 amino acids. TCRdb itself ran the PCR reads through MiXCR, one entry per CDR3 protein. The sample carries about 630,000 distinct CDR3 sequences, about 25% recorded once. These data originate in a study of molecular identifiers for immune sequencing clone quantification. The V call is TRBV28, the J call TRBJ1-2; 7 bases are a match to TRBD1. This TCR was sampled from a human donor in good health. Some libraries in this study had Jurkat cell RNA spiked in. The sample consisted of naive CD8+ T cells from blood, with Jurkat cell RNA spiked in. Subset defined: FACS-sorted CD8+CD4-CCR7+CD45RA+ naive T cells. As DNA, the CDR3 is TGTGCCAGCAGTTTCAGGGGGGTGACTGGCTACACCTTC. It is translated as CASSFRGVTGYTF.